The 6 T cell receptor beta chains reported below all come from one sample, sequenced in a study of T cell changes during pregnancy in multiple sclerosis. TCRdb keeps only in-frame clones here, not all; method: immunoSEQ multiplex PCR. The table shows 100,000 or so clones, with around 90% occurring only once. The material sequenced was peripheral blood, taken in the second trimester of pregnancy. All receptors derive from a female donor with multiple sclerosis, enrolled in a pregnancy study.

The chain links TRBV7-8 to TRBJ2-6, with D possibly TRBD1 on 5 matching bases. Germline V lookup: CDR1 SGHVS, CDR2 FQNEAQ. The V and J ends lost 0 bases and 4 bases respectively, with 10 bases between them. This CDR3 is built from 16 residues. CDR3 bases: TGTGCCAGCAGCTTAGCCAGGGCGAGAGGGGCCAACGTCCTGACTTTC. This gives the protein CASSLARARGANVLTF.

The chain couples TRBV6-1 to TRBJ2-6; D is undetermined. The CDR3 contains 14 residues. V was pared by 6 bases and J by 1 base, with 7 bases between. CDR1 is MNHNS and CDR2 is SASEGT in the germline V gene. The CDR3 reads CASSEQSGANVLTF. CDR3 nucleotide sequence: TGTGCCAGCAGCGAGCAATCTGGGGCCAACGTCCTGACTTTC.

The chain couples TRBV4-2 to TRBJ1-1; no reliable D call. CDR3 length: 13 residues. CDR1 is LGHNA and CDR2 is YNFKEQ in the germline V gene. The germline V and J ends were trimmed by 0 bases and 9 bases, with 11 bases remaining between them. CDR3 loop: CASSQEGSSQAFF. CDR3 coding DNA: TGTGCCAGCAGCCAAGAGGGGAGCAGTCAAGCTTTCTTT.

The chain recombines TRBV25-1 with TRBJ2-6; no definite D call. V lost 7 bases and J 2 bases, leaving 6 bases between the germline ends. The CDR3 loop spans 13 amino acids. CDR1 and CDR2 from the germline V gene are MGHDK and SYGVNS. In DNA form, the CDR3 reads TGTGCCAGCAAGCAGGCTGGGGCCAACGTCCTGACTTTC. This codes for CASKQAGANVLTF. Filled out from reference TRBV25-1 and TRBJ2-6, the complete variable domain reads EADIYQTPRYLVIGTGKKITLECSQTMGHDKMYWYQQDPGMELHLIHYSYGVNSTEKGDLSSESTVSRIRTEHFPLTLESARPSHTSQYLCASKQAGANVLTFGAGSRLTVL.

The CDR3 is CASSLGQGAAKDTF. CDR3 nucleotide sequence: TGTGCCAGCAGCTTAGGCCAGGGGGCCGCAAAAGACACCTTC. The chain has TRBV7-2 and TRBJ1-2; the match to TRBD1 covers 8 bases. Trimming removed 1 base from V and 12 bases from J; junction bases left unmatched: 10. The germline CDR1 and CDR2 sequences are SGHTA and FQGNSA. CDR3 length: 14 amino acids.

This rearrangement joins TRBV6-1 to TRBJ1-2; tentatively, D is TRBD1 (5 bases). Germline CDR1 reads MNHNS; CDR2 reads SASEGT. Between the trimmed V and J ends, which lost 8 bases and 3 bases, there was a span of 19 bases. The CDR3 length is 15 residues. The CDR3 sequence is CASGVKGSVDYGYTF. The CDR3 DNA is TGTGCCAGCGGGGTGAAGGGGTCTGTCGACTATGGCTACACCTTC.